Below, 13 T cell receptor beta chains from the same sample are listed, as sequenced in a study of CD8 T cells in Susac syndrome. A quantity of about 0.45 to 1 ug RNA underwent reverse transcription using random hexamers. One entry per CDR3 protein, called by TCRdb with MiXCR from the immunoSEQ multiplex PCR reads. The sample shows approximately 200,000 distinct CDR3 sequences, approximately 96% of them seen only once. Sequencing was done on a sample of CD4+ T cells from PBMCs. All receptors derive from a human donor with multiple sclerosis.

The rearrangement joins TRBV20-1 to TRBJ1-2, with 8 positions matching TRBD1. The CDR3 is 16 amino acids. Germline trimming cut 5 bases from V and 3 bases from J; bases unmatched to any gene: 14. Germline V CDR1 and CDR2: DFQATT, SNEGSKA (reference sequence). CDR3 nucleotides: TGCAGTGCTCCCCCAGAGACAGGGGACGAATACTATGGCTACACCTTC. Amino acids: CSAPPETGDEYYGYTF.

The genes are TRBV7-2 and TRBJ1-2; no firm D call. Deletions cut 5 bases from V and 7 bases from J, with 11 bases between. The CDR3 spans 12 residues. The germline gives CDR1 SGHTA, CDR2 FQGNSA. CDR3 sequence (DNA): TGTGCCAGCAGCGCCGAGTATACTGGCTACACCTTC. It encodes CASSAEYTGYTF.

The table lists this clonotype with a count of one. The chain is built from TRBV6-5 and TRBJ1-2; D not certain. This CDR3 is built from 13 residues. CDR1 MNHEY and CDR2 SVGAGI come from the germline V gene. V was clipped by 8 bases and J by 1 base, with 11 bases between them. Here the CDR3 DNA reads TGTGCCAGCGGGAGGGTTCATAACTATGGCTACACCTTC. Translation gives CASGRVHNYGYTF.

The chain is built from TRBV13 and TRBJ2-7; TRBD1 is a possible D gene (7 bases). Germline assignment: CDR1 PRHDT and CDR2 FYEKMQ (reference sequence). The CDR3 consists of 16 residues. V lost 5 bases to trimming and J lost 2 bases, with 19 bases between them. CDR3 nucleotide sequence: TGTGCCAGCAGCGGGGGGACAGTAACTCTTCCCTACGAGCAGTACTTC. Translating gives CASSGGTVTLPYEQYF.

This chain uses TRBV30 with TRBJ1-5; 9 nucleotides match TRBD1. The CDR3 has 13 amino acids. Per the germline V gene, CDR1 is GTSNPN and CDR2 is SVGIG (reference sequence). V was clipped by 3 bases and J by 9 bases; unmatched bases: 6. The CDR3 DNA reads as TGTGCCTGGAGCCGGACAGGGGATCGGCCCCAGCATTTT. Its protein is CAWSRTGDRPQHF. The complete variable domain, with remaining parts taken from reference TRBV30 and TRBJ1-5, reads SQTIHQWPATLVQPVGSPLSLECTVEGTSNPNLYWYRQAAGRGLQLLFYSVGIGQISSEVPQNLSASRPQDRQFILSSKKLLLSDSGFYLCAWSRTGDRPQHFGDGTRLSIL.

The chain employs TRBV29-1 and TRBJ1-3; D is ambiguous. This CDR3 has 13 residues. V was cut by 4 bases and J by 0 bases, with 7 bases left in between. Per germline, CDR1 SQVTM and CDR2 ANQGSEA. Written as DNA, the CDR3 is TGCAGCGTTGGGATCAACTCTGGAAACACCATATATTTT. Encoded protein: CSVGINSGNTIYF.

The rearrangement joins TRBV4-2 to TRBJ1-3; D call uncertain. The CDR3 spans 18 residues. Germline-derived CDR1 and CDR2 are LGHNA and YNFKEQ. V dropped 0 bases and J dropped 0 bases, with 15 bases sitting between them. The CDR3 DNA is TGTGCCAGCAGCCAAGATCTTGGGCCACGAGGCTCTGGAAACACCATATATTTT. It translates to CASSQDLGPRGSGNTIYF.

The chain couples TRBV5-4 to TRBJ2-5, with 7 bases matching TRBD1. V was clipped by 4 bases and J by 5 bases; unmatched bases: 5. Looked up from germline, CDR1 is SGHNT and CDR2 is YYREEE (reference sequence). The CDR3 runs to 13 residues. The CDR3 DNA is TGTGCCAGCAGCCCGACAGGGTTGGAGACCCAGTACTTC. This codes for CASSPTGLETQYF.

The rearrangement links TRBV5-1 to TRBJ2-5; TRBD1 or TRBD2 may be the D gene (5 bases each). Germline V CDR1 and CDR2: SGHRS, YFSETQ. The V gene lost 7 bases and the J gene lost 1 base, with 17 bases spanning the gap. The CDR3 length is 15 residues. The CDR3 loop reads CASRDGASFQETQYF. CDR3 nucleotide sequence: TGCGCCAGCCGGGACGGGGCCTCCTTCCAAGAGACCCAGTACTTC.

V is TRBV4-3 and J is TRBJ2-3, with 10 positions matching TRBD2. CDR1 LGHNA and CDR2 YSLEER come from the germline V gene. The CDR3 spans 16 residues. The V segment lost 1 base and the J segment 2 bases; nucleotides outside the gene matches: 3. CDR3 sequence reads: CASSQGSGGATDTQYF. The CDR3 DNA sequence: TGCGCCAGCAGCCAAGGGAGCGGGGGGGCCACAGATACGCAGTATTTT.

This clonotype was recorded once. J is TRBJ1-2 and V is TRBV6-5, with a weak D call TRBD1 (6 bases). This CDR3 is built from 13 residues. Trimming took off 2 bases at V and 6 bases at J, with 10 bases between the two ends. CDR1 is MNHEY and CDR2 is SVGAGI in the germline V gene. The CDR3 sequence is CASSYEGVDGYTF. The DNA of the CDR3 is TGTGCCAGCAGTTACGAGGGGGTCGATGGCTACACCTTC.

V is TRBV29-1 and J is TRBJ1-1; D not resolved. The CDR3 has 12 residues. V was trimmed by 6 bases and J by 3 bases, leaving 11 bases between them. The germline V gene has CDR1 SQVTM and CDR2 ANQGSEA. The CDR3 protein is CSVGYWDTEAFF. The CDR3 bases are TGCAGCGTGGGGTATTGGGACACTGAAGCTTTCTTT. Complete variable domain (other parts from reference TRBV29-1 and TRBJ1-1): SAVISQKPSRDICQRGTSLTIQCQVDSQVTMMFWYRQQPGQSLTLIATANQGSEATYESGFVIDKFPISRPNLTFSTLTVSNMSPEDSSIYLCSVGYWDTEAFFGQGTRLTVV.

The rearrangement joins TRBV7-9 to TRBJ1-6; a possible D gene is TRBD1 (5 bases). The CDR3 has 14 residues. V was shortened by 2 bases and J by 7 bases, with 9 bases between the two germline ends. Germline lookup yields CDR1 SEHNR and CDR2 FQNEAQ (reference sequence). CDR3: CASSLLGRNSPLHF. The DNA of the CDR3 is TGTGCCAGCAGCTTACTGGGGCGGAATTCACCCCTCCACTTT.